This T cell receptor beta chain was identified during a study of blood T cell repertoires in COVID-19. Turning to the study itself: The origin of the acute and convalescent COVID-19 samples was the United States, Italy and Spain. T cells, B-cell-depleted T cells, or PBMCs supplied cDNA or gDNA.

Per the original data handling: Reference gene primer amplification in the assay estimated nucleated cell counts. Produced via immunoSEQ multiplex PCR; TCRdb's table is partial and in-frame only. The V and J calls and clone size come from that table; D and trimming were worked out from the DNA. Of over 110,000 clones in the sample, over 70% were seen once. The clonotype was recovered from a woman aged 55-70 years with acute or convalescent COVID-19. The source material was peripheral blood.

The CDR3 DNA is TGTGCCAGCAGCTTAGGGACAGCAACACATCAGCCCCAGCATTTT. This codes for CASSLGTATHQPQHF. The J gene is TRBJ1-5, the V gene TRBV7-9; D is perhaps TRBD1 (6 bases). The CDR3 runs 15 residues. The germline gives CDR1 SEHNR, CDR2 FQNEAQ (reference sequence). Between the trimmed V and J ends, which lost 1 base and 5 bases, there was a span of 12 bases. Together with reference TRBV7-9 and TRBJ1-5, the CDR3 gives the full variable domain: DTGVSQNPRHKITKRGQNVTFRCDPISEHNRLYWYRQTLGQGPEFLTYFQNEAQLEKSRLLSDRFSAERPKGSFSTLEIQRTEQGDSAMYLCASSLGTATHQPQHFGDGTRLSIL.